This paragraph covers one T cell receptor (beta chain) sequence. These data come from a study of blood T cell repertoires in COVID-19. Produced via immunoSEQ multiplex PCR; TCRdb's table is partial and in-frame only. The table has 25,000 to 30,000 clones, more than 80% seen once. The V gene's germline CDR1 is SGHDT and CDR2 YYEEEE. This CDR3 spans 19 amino acids. The V end lost 1 base, the J end lost 0 bases, and 20 bases lay between the germline ends. The sequencing sample was made of peripheral blood. V is TRBV5-6 and J is TRBJ1-5; D gene unclear. This clonotype was sampled from a man aged 55 to 70 with acute or convalescent COVID-19. Written as DNA, the CDR3 is TGTGCCAGCAGCTTGCGACGGTCGGCAAGCGCTTATAGCAATCAGCCCCAGCATTTT. Encoded protein: CASSLRRSASAYSNQPQHF.